This note documents a single T cell receptor beta chain sequence. Other DNA sequences in the sample encode the same CDR3. Clones were sequenced by immunoSEQ multiplex PCR, and TCRdb holds only the in-frame ones, with some missing. The sample carries fewer than 850,000 clones, around 96% recorded once. Germline V lookup: CDR1 MNHEY, CDR2 SMNVEV (reference sequence). V lost 3 bases to trimming and J lost 1 base, with 6 bases between them. CDR3 length equals 14 residues. This specimen belongs to a study of shared clonotypes between healthy human individuals. CD45RO-negative CD8 cells positively selected for CCR7 made up the naive population, which excluded terminally differentiated effector memory CD45RA+ cells.

Source material: naive CD8+ T cells sorted from blood. The genes are TRBV27 and TRBJ2-2; tentative D call: TRBD2 (6 bases). The source of this sequence is a man in his thirties or forties in good health. This CDR3 reads CASSFGGNTGELFF. In DNA form, the CDR3 reads TGTGCCAGCAGTTTCGGGGGGAACACCGGGGAGCTGTTTTTT.